The following is a T cell receptor beta chain sequence with its context. This CDR3 is also generated by other DNA sequences in the sample. J gave up 5 bases and V 6 bases, and 6 bases lay outside the gene matches. Per germline, CDR1 KGHSH and CDR2 LQKENI. This CDR3 spans 13 amino acids. These data belong to a study of blood T cell repertoires in COVID-19. Study-level information: Spain, Italy and the United States supplied samples that represented acute and convalescent COVID-19. T cells, B-cell-depleted T cells, or PBMCs supplied cDNA or gDNA.

Some clones are missing from TCRdb's copy, which holds only in-frame ones; the method was immunoSEQ multiplex PCR. The profile shows just over 150,000 clones, approximately 81% of them singletons. The J gene is TRBJ1-2, the V gene TRBV18; 7 bases fit TRBD1. The TCR originated in a human donor with acute or convalescent COVID-19. The donor label of this sample is uncertain. Source material: peripheral blood. The CDR3 DNA is TGTGCCAGCTCTCCCGGACAGGATTATGGCTACACCTTC. Translating gives CASSPGQDYGYTF.